The clone carrying this TCR beta chain came up many times. Its target is unknown. Through a sample-barcoded 5' primer and a J-beta primer mix, a second PCR was run for roughly 6 to 11 cycles. Each CDR3 protein gets one entry after TCRdb re-called the 5' RACE reads with MiXCR. The table lists more than 1 million distinct CDR3 sequences, 40% to 55% of them singletons. The sample belongs to a study of blood T cells in healthy people across ages. Turning to the study itself: About one barcoded beta molecule per two T cells was captured by template switching.

Overall study findings and caveats: When set beside aged donors, long-lived donors presented more naive CD4+ cells and higher diversity. TCR beta diversity tracked closely with naive T cell percentage.

Sample donors were healthy Caucasian individuals that came from Russia, aged roughly 6 to 100. This CDR3 comprises 15 residues. J was trimmed by 7 bases and V by 3 bases; bases with no gene match: 13. Germline-derived CDR1 and CDR2 are DFQATT and SNEGSKA (reference sequence). The J gene is TRBJ2-7, the V gene TRBV20-1, with 9 bases aligning to TRBD2. Sequenced: blood. This clonotype was sampled from a woman aged 60-75 years in good health. CDR3 in DNA: TGCAGTGCTAGGCGGCTAGCGGGATCGGGGGATGAGCAGTACTTC. Translated: CSARRLAGSGDEQYF.